This entry concerns a single T cell receptor (beta chain). This specimen belongs to a study of blood T cell repertoires in COVID-19. Germline V gene lookup returns CDR1 MNHNS and CDR2 SASEGT. CDR3 length equals 13 residues. Unmatched junction bases numbered 2, after V lost 3 bases and J lost 4 bases. The age range of participants was about 18 to 95 years, with residence in under 25 US areas. Sequencing used immunoSEQ multiplex PCR; TCRdb keeps in-frame clones, though not all of them. There are about 150,000 clones in the sample; 65% to 85% occur only once, and 4.5% to 6% lies in the top ten. This clonotype originated in a woman in her fifties or sixties who had been exposed to COVID-19. Sequencing used PBMCs or T cells enriched from blood (not recorded which). The chain links TRBV6-1 to TRBJ1-1; 7 bases are a match to TRBD1. The CDR3 region is CASSDRGITEAFF. The CDR3 nucleotides read TGTGCCAGCAGTGACAGGGGGATCACTGAAGCTTTCTTT.